This paragraph reports one T cell receptor (beta chain). This sample stems from a study of blood T cell repertoires in COVID-19. Across the study: Whether acute or convalescent, the COVID-19 samples came from the United States, Italy and Spain. T cells, B-cell-depleted T cells, or PBMCs provided the cDNA or gDNA that served as material.

The CDR3 has 14 amino acids. V was clipped by 5 bases and J by 4 bases, with 14 bases between them. Germline CDR1 SEHNR, CDR2 FQNEAQ (reference sequence). As originally analysed: Researchers report that nucleated cell counts were estimated from reference gene primer amplification. The repertoire was sequenced with immunoSEQ multiplex PCR; TCRdb's copy has only in-frame clones and lacks some. The D gene and trimming were derived from the DNA, and the V and J assignments and clone size from that table. Counted here are a few hundred thousand clones, approximately 90% occurring once; the ten biggest clones make up roughly 2.1%.

This TCR derives from a man between 18 and 29 years old with active or convalescent COVID-19. Input material: peripheral blood. The chain combines TRBV7-9 with TRBJ1-1, with TRBD1 as a possible D gene (6 bases). The CDR3 DNA is TGTGCCAGCAGCGTGCAGGGGTTCGGCACTGAAGCTTTCTTT. Protein sequence: CASSVQGFGTEAFF.